The present TCR beta chain was sequenced within a study of cytomegalovirus exposure and HLA in healthy donors. Study observations and caveats: For TCR beta chains, V- and J-gene trimming was later linked to a missense DCLRE1C variant. Accurate predictions that matched the HLA-A and HLA-B alleles of most subjects were reportedly made from TCR beta sequences. Per a prior analysis, the majority of TCR beta V segments were productive roughly 90% or roughly 30% of the time.

The CDR3 runs to 15 residues. Germline trimming cut 7 bases from V and 5 bases from J; bases unmatched to any gene: 7. Germline lookup yields CDR1 LNHDA and CDR2 SQIVND (reference sequence). Though nominally healthy at sampling, donors likely had unrecorded immune exposures. Use of 60 Vbeta and 13 Jbeta primers characterized the PCR. Profiling relied on immunoSEQ multiplex PCR, and the TCRdb table lists in-frame clones only, not all of them. This table has some 120,000 clones, roughly 80% appearing once. This clone turned up a few times. The antigen is undetermined. The sample consisted of PBMCs. The clonotype comes from a man aged 30 to 39 in good health and CMV-seropositive. The chain combines TRBV19 with TRBJ2-2; 10 bases align to TRBD2. CDR3 sequence reads: CASTIAGGPTGELFF. CDR3 coding DNA: TGTGCCAGTACCATAGCGGGGGGACCGACCGGGGAGCTGTTTTTT.